This TCR beta chain was recovered during a study of radiation and T cells in renal cell carcinoma (dated by TCRdb to 2018 to 2021). Study-level background: Samples were obtained from a clinical trial, in which 15 Gy stereotactic body radiation therapy was delivered to primary renal cell carcinomas and nephrectomy was performed 4 weeks later. In total, some 50 samples underwent TCR beta sequencing: 25 or so tumors plus 27 peripheral blood samples. Across all 50 or so samples, 4,016,671 unique CDR3 nucleotide sequences, encoding roughly 2,600,000 unique CDR3 amino acid sequences, were identified. The paper's findings and limits, for the study overall: Because pretreatment tumor biopsies were not available, the baseline intratumoral presence of clonotypes could not be determined. Effects of radiation dose or scheduling on the TCR repertoire could not be addressed with the single-armed trial design. Changes in the blood repertoire were not tracked past 4 weeks after treatment. An increase in top tumor clonotypes in blood was observed from baseline to 2 weeks post-radiation, followed by contraction by 4 weeks, which was taken to suggest transient expansion of tumor-resident clones.

About this clone: Its antigen is currently not known. Nothing much larger sits one base from this clone, and base qualities are not available.

The germline V gene (reference sequence) sets CDR1 to SEHNR and CDR2 to FQNEAQ. V is reduced by 0 bases and J by 3 bases, leaving a spacing of 5 bases between them. The CDR3 runs 13 amino acids, cysteine and phenylalanine included. The entry retains the CDR3 DNA only, 39 bases that are in frame from base 1. The immunoSEQ kit was used, according to the manufacturer's recommendations, to generate TCR beta libraries from genomic DNA. Library preparation used a first multiplex PCR with proprietary primers, then a second PCR adding unique barcodes, with bead cleanups after each round. A positive control reaction and a negative control reaction, both provided in the kit, were run with every batch of samples. The final libraries were assessed on an Agilent 4200 TapeStation D1000 ScreenTape, pooled by volume, and quantified by qPCR. Sequencing ran on an Illumina NextSeq500 with a MidOutput 150-cycle cartridge, using 156 Read1 and 15 Index1 cycles with kit custom primers. The pooled library was loaded at 0.75 to 1 pM, with a roughly 20% PhiX control spiked in. The study's processing was this. Vendor-processed data were analyzed in R, with a clonotype defined as all T cells sharing the same CDR3 nucleotide sequence. For clone abundance analyses, frequencies were normalized to the 10,000 most abundant clones per sample. Public T cell clones, which averaged fewer than five per sample, were excluded before analysis. An abundance difference of at least 32-fold between compartments was the criterion for calling clonotypes tumor-enriched or baseline blood-enriched. A beta-binomial differential abundance model was applied to find clonotypes that expanded or contracted between blood time points. Tumor-blood repertoire similarity was measured with the Baroni-Urbani and Buser coefficient, and groups were compared using two-tailed Wilcoxon tests in R. TCRdb's version of the immuneACCESS table is confined to in-frame rearrangements and falls short of the full clone set. An unresolved V gene accounts for under half of the shortfall where checked; the remainder is of unknown origin. V and J calls plus clone size are reproduced from that table; the DNA served to infer D and trimming. This sample gives roughly 120,000 clones in total; roughly four fifths of them show up just once. 1.5% to 2% of the sample rests with the top ten.

The time point label, as the study defines it: blood 2 weeks post-SBRT. This specimen's treatment or condition label, interpreted: 15 Gy SBRT to primary tumor, nephrectomy 4 weeks later. To follow tumor-enriched clonotypes, peripheral blood was collected serially from radiation-treated patients at baseline and again at 2 weeks and 4 weeks after SBRT. Every patient had renal cell carcinoma of clear cell pathology. Genomic DNA for TCR sequencing was prepared using the QIAamp DNA Blood Mini Kit (Qiagen). The analyses included only samples that passed all quality control checks. The origin of this receptor is a woman aged 55-69 years with renal cell carcinoma. This specimen was blood, taken from a patient whose treatment included radiotherapy and nephrectomy. The chain links TRBV7-9 with TRBJ1-2, with an unclear D gene assignment. The CDR3 amino acid sequence is: CASSLAWDYGYTF. The bases are TGTGCCAGCAGCTTAGCGTGGGACTATGGCTACACCTTC.